This T cell receptor (beta chain) was identified in a study of T cell repertoires in cytomegalovirus infection. Germline V gene data show CDR1 as MNHEY and CDR2 as SVGEGT. V dropped 5 bases and J dropped 3; count of bases not matched to a gene: 8. CDR3 length: 15 amino acids. On this clonotype itself: Its antigen is not identified.

TCRdb re-called the reads with MiXCR, one entry per CDR3 protein. The repertoire holds 830,000 or so distinct CDR3 sequences, about 31% seen once, with 12% in the top ten. This TCR was recovered from a human donor in good health (CMV status not recorded). Some clones in this sample may be carry-over from other donors' samples. This material consisted of cultured CD8+ T cells from PBMCs, taken from culture after CMV antigen stimulation. V is TRBV6-2 or TRBV6-3 and J is TRBJ2-7; 9 nucleotides align to TRBD1. As DNA, the CDR3 is TGTGCCAGCAGTACGACAGGGGGGGGAATCTACGAGCAGTACGTC. This codes for CASSTTGGGIYEQYV.